These 5 T cell receptor beta chains were sequenced from one sample in a study of vaccination and CD4 T cells after COVID-19. The treatment: roughly ten-day PBMC culture with coronavirus spike peptide pools or control peptides (ViraFEST assay). Harvesting of the unexposed donor's CD4+ T cells predated the COVID-19 pandemic (2011-2018). Cultured CD4+ T cell DNA underwent sequencing with the Oncomine TCR Beta short-read assay. TCRdb re-derived calls from the PCR reads in MiXCR, one entry per CDR3 protein. The sample shows about 5,500 distinct CDR3 sequences, 35% to 50% of them seen only once. For these TCRs, the target antigens are not known. The sequencing input was CD4+ T cells from blood, cultured in vitro. The receptors derive from a human donor in good health.

The rearrangement joins TRBV6-1 to TRBJ1-6; D gene ambiguous. Germline CDR1 reads MNHNS; CDR2 reads SASEGT. The CDR3 covers 14 residues. Trimming cost V 5 bases and J 7 bases, with 12 bases left between them. The CDR3: CASSILEENSPLHF. CDR3 nucleotide sequence: TGTGCCAGCAGTATTCTGGAGGAAAATTCACCCCTCCACTTT.

The table lists this clonotype with a few counts. This sequence joins TRBV19 and TRBJ1-1; D might be TRBD1 (5 bases). Germline CDR1 is LNHDA and CDR2 is SQIVND (reference sequence). The CDR3 is 14 amino acids. V dropped 5 bases and J dropped 0 bases, with 10 bases sitting between them. The CDR3: CASSFGTLNTEAFF. For the CDR3, the DNA is TGTGCCAGTAGTTTTGGGACGCTGAACACTGAAGCTTTCTTT. The full variable domain, rest sourced from reference TRBV19 and TRBJ1-1, is DGGITQSPKYLFRKEGQNVTLSCEQNLNHDAMYWYRQDPGQGLRLIYYSQIVNDFQKGDIAEGYSVSREKKESFPLTVTSAQKNPTAFYLCASSFGTLNTEAFFGQGTRLTVV.

This clonotype turned up a few times. The gene calls are TRBV28 and TRBJ1-2; D remains unclear. V dropped 3 bases and J dropped 6 bases, with 8 bases sitting between them. The germline gives CDR1 MDHEN, CDR2 SYDVKM. This CDR3 has 12 residues. The CDR3 DNA reads TGTGCCAGCAGTTTGGAACAGAATGGCTACACCTTC. Translation gives CASSLEQNGYTF.

The sample holds a few counts of this clonotype. The chain combines TRBV20-1 with TRBJ2-2, with TRBD2 identical over 8 bases. V trimming: 3 bases; J trimming: 4 bases; junction bases outside the gene matches: 7. The CDR3 consists of 15 residues. Germline V gene lookup returns CDR1 DFQATT and CDR2 SNEGSKA (reference sequence). CDR3 in DNA: TGCAGTGCTAGGGCCCAAACTAGCGGCACCGGGGAGCTGTTTTTT. Translation gives CSARAQTSGTGELFF.

This clonotype was seen only a few times. V usage is TRBV10-1 and J usage is TRBJ1-1, with D perhaps TRBD1 (5 bases). V lost 7 bases, J lost 1 base, and 16 bases lay in between. This CDR3 is built from 15 residues. Germline values: CDR1 WNHNN, CDR2 SYGVQD (reference sequence). CDR3 sequence: CASTLIGVGNTEAFF. In DNA form, the CDR3 reads TGCGCCAGCACCCTAATAGGGGTTGGGAACACTGAAGCTTTCTTT.